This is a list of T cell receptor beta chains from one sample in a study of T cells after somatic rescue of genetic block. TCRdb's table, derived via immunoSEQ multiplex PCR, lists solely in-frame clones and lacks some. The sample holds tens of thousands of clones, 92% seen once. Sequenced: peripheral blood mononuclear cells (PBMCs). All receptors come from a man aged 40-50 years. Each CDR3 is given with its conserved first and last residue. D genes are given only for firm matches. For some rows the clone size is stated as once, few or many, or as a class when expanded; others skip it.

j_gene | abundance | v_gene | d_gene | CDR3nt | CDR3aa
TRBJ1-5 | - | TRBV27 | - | TGTGCCAGCAGTTTATATTCTGGTAGCAATCAGCCCCAGCATTTT | CASSLYSGSNQPQHF
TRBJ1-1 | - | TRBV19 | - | TGTGCCAGTAGGGGTTATTTTGAAGCTTTCTTT | CASRGYFEAFF
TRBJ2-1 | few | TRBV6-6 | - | TGTGCCAGCAGTTACCAAGTCAATGAGCAGTTCTTC | CASSYQVNEQFF
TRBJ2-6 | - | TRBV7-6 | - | TGTGCCAGCAGCTTAGTGGGCGCGGTCTCTGGGGCCAACGTCCTGACTTTC | CASSLVGAVSGANVLTF
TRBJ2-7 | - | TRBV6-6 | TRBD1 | TGTGCCAGCAACCGACAGGGAACCTACGAGCAGTACTTC | CASNRQGTYEQYF
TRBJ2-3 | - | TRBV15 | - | TGTGCCACCAGCAGAGTCACAGATACGCAGTATTTT | CATSRVTDTQYF
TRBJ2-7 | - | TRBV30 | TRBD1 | TGTGCCTTCCACGGGACAGGGAAACACGAGCAGTACTTC | CAFHGTGKHEQYF
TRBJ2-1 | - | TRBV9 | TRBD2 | TGTGCCAGCAGCGTAGCCCCCGGGGGCGGGGGGCCATACAATGAGCAGTTCTTC | CASSVAPGGGGPYNEQFF
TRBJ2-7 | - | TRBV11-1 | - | TGTGCCAGCAGCTTAGCGGTTGGGGTAACCGAGCAGTACTTC | CASSLAVGVTEQYF
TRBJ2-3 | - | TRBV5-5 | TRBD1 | TGTGCCAGCAGCTTGGAAGACAGGGGTATAGATACGCAGTATTTT | CASSLEDRGIDTQYF
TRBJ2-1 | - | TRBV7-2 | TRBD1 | TGTGCCAGCAGCCCCCGGGACAGGGCTTACAATGAGCAGTTCTTC | CASSPRDRAYNEQFF
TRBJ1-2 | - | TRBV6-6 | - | TGTGCCAGCAGTTACTCGATGACGACTGATGGCTACACCTTC | CASSYSMTTDGYTF
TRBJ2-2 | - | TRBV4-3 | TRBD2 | TGCGCCAGCAGCCAAGATCTTGTACTAGCGGGAGTGGGCGGGGAGCTGTTTTTT | CASSQDLVLAGVGGELFF
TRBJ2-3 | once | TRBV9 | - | TGTGCCAGCAGCGCAGTTGGGGCTAGCACAGATACGCAGTATTTT | CASSAVGASTDTQYF
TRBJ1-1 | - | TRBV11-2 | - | TGTGCCAGCAGCTCCCTTGGAGGGAAGAACACTGAAGCTTTCTTT | CASSSLGGKNTEAFF
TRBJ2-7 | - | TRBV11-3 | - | TGTGCCAGCAGCTTAGGTGTGGGATACGAGCAGTACTTC | CASSLGVGYEQYF
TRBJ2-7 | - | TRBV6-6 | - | TGTGCCAGCCAAGACCTCACAGGGTCCTACGAGCAGTACTTC | CASQDLTGSYEQYF
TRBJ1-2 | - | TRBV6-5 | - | TGTGCCAGCAGTTATTCCAGGGGAGTTGGAGGCTACACCTTC | CASSYSRGVGGYTF
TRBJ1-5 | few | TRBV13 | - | TGTGCCAGCAGCCTAGGGGAGAGCAATCAGCCCCAGCATTTT | CASSLGESNQPQHF
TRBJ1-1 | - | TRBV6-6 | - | TGTGCCAGCAGTTACGCAATATACACTGAAGCTTTCTTT | CASSYAIYTEAFF
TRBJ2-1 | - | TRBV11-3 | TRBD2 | TGTGCCAGCAGCCCGACTAGCGGGAGCTCCTACAATGAGCAGTTCTTC | CASSPTSGSSYNEQFF
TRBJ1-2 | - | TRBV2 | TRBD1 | TGTGCCAGCAGTCCGAAGGGGGCAAACTATGGCTACACCTTC | CASSPKGANYGYTF
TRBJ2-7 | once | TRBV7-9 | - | TGTGCCAGCAGCTTAGCCCCACAGGACTCCTACGAGCAGTACTTC | CASSLAPQDSYEQYF
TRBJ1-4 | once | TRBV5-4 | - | TGTGCCAGCAGCTCTCAGGGGAGGACTAATGAAAAACTGTTTTTT | CASSSQGRTNEKLFF
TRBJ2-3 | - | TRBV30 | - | TGTGCCTGGAGTACCCGGGCCGGGTACCGCACAGATACGCAGTATTTT | CAWSTRAGYRTDTQYF
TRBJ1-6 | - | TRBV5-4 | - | TGTGCCAGCAGCTCCGGGGAGAGCTCCTATAATTCACCCCTCCACTTT | CASSSGESSYNSPLHF
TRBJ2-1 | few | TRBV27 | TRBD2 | TGTGCCAGCAGTTTAGGTAGCGGGGCTTACAATGAGCAGTTCTTC | CASSLGSGAYNEQFF